Presented here are 26 T cell receptor beta chains from one specimen sequenced in a study of T cell responses to AZD1222 COVID-19 vaccine. This table comes from immunoSEQ multiplex PCR, and its TCRdb copy is limited to in-frame clones, with some not included. Of around 50,000 clones listed, over 75% are singletons. The sample here was peripheral blood, taken 28 days after the second AZD1222 dose. The origin of the receptors is an adult who received the AZD1222 COVID-19 vaccine.

V gene TRBV5-1 combines with J gene TRBJ2-1; 7 bases are shared with TRBD1. Trimming removed 3 bases from V and 9 bases from J; junction bases left unmatched: 6. Germline loops: CDR1 SGHRS, CDR2 YFSETQ. The CDR3 is 13 amino acids. CDR3 amino acids: CASSSDRAGEQFF. In DNA, the CDR3 is TGCGCCAGCAGCTCCGACAGGGCCGGTGAGCAGTTCTTC.

The chain recombines TRBV28 with TRBJ2-7; 7 positions agree with TRBD1. The J segment lost 0 bases and the V segment lost 5 bases, leaving 4 bases of the junction unmatched. The CDR3 loop spans 14 amino acids. Germline assignment: CDR1 MDHEN and CDR2 SYDVKM. As DNA, the CDR3 is TGTGCCAGCAGTACCCCAGGGGGCTCCTACGAGCAGTACTTC. Amino acid sequence: CASSTPGGSYEQYF.

The chain uses TRBV12-5 and TRBJ2-7; D unresolved. There are 13 residues in the CDR3. Germline-derived CDR1 and CDR2 are LGHNT and FRNRAP. V dropped 7 bases and J dropped 2 bases, with 12 bases sitting between them. The CDR3 DNA is TGTGCTAGTGCCGGGCCAGTGACCTACGAGCAGTACTTC. Protein product: CASAGPVTYEQYF. Full variable domain (remainder filled in from reference TRBV12-5 and TRBJ2-7): DARVTQTPRHKVTEMGQEVTMRCQPILGHNTVFWYRQTMMQGLELLAYFRNRAPLDDSGMPKDRFSAEMPDATLATLKIQPSEPRDSAVYFCASAGPVTYEQYFGPGTRLTVT.

This rearrangement joins TRBV2 to TRBJ1-6; TRBD1 agrees at 8 bases. Germline CDR1 SNHLY, CDR2 FYNNEI. The CDR3 runs 15 residues. The V and J ends lost 8 bases and 8 bases, in that order; junction bases with no gene match: 11. CDR3 sequence reads: CASLERGQGYSPLHF. The CDR3 DNA sequence: TGTGCCAGCCTCGAAAGAGGACAGGGTTATTCACCCCTCCACTTT. The whole variable domain, filled in from reference TRBV2 and TRBJ1-6, reads EPEVTQTPSHQVTQMGQEVILRCVPISNHLYFYWYRQILGQKVEFLVSFYNNEISEKSEIFDDQFSVERPDGSNFTLKIRSTKLEDSAMYFCASLERGQGYSPLHFGNGTRLTVT.

The chain carries TRBV6-5 and TRBJ2-7; possibly TRBD1 or TRBD2 for D (5 bases each). This CDR3 region has 14 residues. Germline CDR1 MNHEY, CDR2 SVGAGI. V was cut by 5 bases and J by 2 bases, with 13 bases left in between. The CDR3 protein is CASSRTGAPYEQYF. The CDR3 DNA reads as TGTGCCAGCAGTAGAACCGGGGCCCCCTACGAGCAGTACTTC.

The chain employs TRBV3-1 (or the pseudogene TRBV3-2) and TRBJ2-1; D not certain. The CDR3 loop spans 12 amino acids. V was trimmed by 0 bases and J by 15 bases, leaving 12 bases between them. The V gene's germline CDR1 is LGHDT and CDR2 YNNKEL (reference sequence). DNA for the CDR3: TGTGCCAGCAGCCAAGATGGAGAGCCCCGGTTCTTC. Protein sequence: CASSQDGEPRFF.

CDR3 amino acids: CASRGPSYEQYF. The CDR3 nucleotides are TGTGCCAGCCGCGGGCCTTCCTACGAGCAGTACTTC. The chain combines TRBV27 with TRBJ2-7; D might be TRBD2 (5 bases). The CDR3 covers 12 residues. Between the trimmed V and J ends, which lost 8 bases and 1 base, there was a span of 9 bases. From germline, CDR1 is MNHEY and CDR2 SMNVEV (reference sequence).

This chain joins TRBV27 and TRBJ1-2; perhaps TRBD1 as D (6 bases). The CDR3 consists of 18 residues. Germline loops: CDR1 MNHEY, CDR2 SMNVEV (reference sequence). Trimming took 1 base from V and 4 from J, leaving 22 bases between them. The CDR3 spells CASSLLVNEGGRSYGYTF. In DNA form, the CDR3 reads TGTGCCAGCAGTTTATTAGTCAATGAGGGGGGCCGGTCCTATGGCTACACCTTC.

The chain combines TRBV5-6 with TRBJ2-7; TRBD1 might be the D (5 bases). V was shortened by 1 base and J by 0 bases, with 8 bases between the two germline ends. The length of the CDR3 is 14 residues. CDR1 is SGHDT and CDR2 is YYEEEE in the germline V gene. Here the CDR3 reads CASSLRQISYEQYF. DNA of the CDR3: TGTGCCAGCAGCTTGAGACAGATCTCCTACGAGCAGTACTTC.

This rearrangement joins TRBV19 to TRBJ1-5; D ambiguous. Trimming took 8 bases from V and 0 from J, leaving 5 bases between them. There are 12 residues in the CDR3. Germline CDR1 is LNHDA and CDR2 is SQIVND (reference sequence). The DNA of the CDR3 is TGTGCCAGTGACAATAGCAATCAGCCCCAGCATTTT. The encoded protein is CASDNSNQPQHF.

The rearrangement uses TRBV27 and TRBJ1-2; D is perhaps TRBD1 (5 bases). The V end was cut by 8 bases, the J end by 2 bases, with 18 bases between. Germline V lookup: CDR1 MNHEY, CDR2 SMNVEV (reference sequence). CDR3 length: 15 amino acids. CDR3 DNA: TGTGCCAGCTCTGTGGGGACTGGAGGGAACTATGGCTACACCTTC. Translation gives CASSVGTGGNYGYTF.

This chain uses TRBV7-7 with TRBJ2-1; the D gene is possibly TRBD2 (5 bases). Germline lookup yields CDR1 SSHAT and CDR2 FNYEAQ (reference sequence). Trimming pared 0 bases from V and 5 bases from J, leaving 8 bases between. The CDR3 is made up of 14 amino acids. This CDR3 is CASSLALGDNEQFF. Written as DNA, the CDR3 is TGTGCCAGCAGCTTAGCCCTCGGGGACAATGAGCAGTTCTTC.

The rearrangement uses TRBV4-2 and TRBJ1-5; maybe TRBD1 (6 bases). Germline loops: CDR1 LGHNA, CDR2 YNFKEQ. The CDR3 is 17 amino acids. The germline V and J ends were trimmed by 1 base and 1 base, with 14 bases remaining between them. The CDR3 loop reads CASSQGEGGPSNQPQHF. In DNA form, the CDR3 reads TGTGCCAGCAGCCAAGGGGAAGGGGGTCCAAGCAATCAGCCCCAGCATTTT.

This chain connects TRBV19 to TRBJ1-1, with TRBD1 as a possible D gene (5 bases). Germline loops: CDR1 LNHDA, CDR2 SQIVND (reference sequence). The CDR3 totals 15 residues. The V end lost 0 bases, the J end lost 1 base, and 9 bases lay between the germline ends. This chain's CDR3 is CASSIDLGGNTEAFF. The CDR3 bases are TGTGCCAGTAGTATAGATCTGGGGGGGAACACTGAAGCTTTCTTT.

The rearrangement links TRBV11-3 to TRBJ2-1, with 8 bases lining up with TRBD2. This CDR3 contains 20 residues. Germline values: CDR1 SGHNT, CDR2 YENEEA. V lost 5 bases and J lost 2; bases outside the gene matches: 20. CDR3 amino acids: CASSPALFAGGPRPYNEQFF. CDR3 bases: TGTGCCAGCAGCCCAGCACTGTTCGCGGGGGGTCCCCGGCCCTACAATGAGCAGTTCTTC.

The V and J genes are TRBV19 and TRBJ1-5; tentatively, D is TRBD1 (5 bases). The CDR3 covers 14 residues. Trimming cost V 9 bases and J 1 base, with 13 bases left between them. The germline V gene encodes CDR1 LNHDA and CDR2 SQIVND (reference sequence). CDR3 in amino acids: CASHQGSSNQPQHF. The CDR3 nucleotides are TGTGCCAGCCATCAGGGATCGAGCAATCAGCCCCAGCATTTT.

V usage is TRBV5-6 and J usage is TRBJ1-6; 10 bases are a match to TRBD1. Trimming removed 5 bases from V and 4 bases from J; junction bases left unmatched: 6. Germline V gene data show CDR1 as SGHDT and CDR2 as YYEEEE. The length of the CDR3 is 16 residues. CDR3 sequence: CASSRDRGRYNSPLHF. CDR3 bases: TGTGCCAGCAGTCGGGACAGGGGAAGGTATAATTCACCCCTCCACTTT.

The count of this clone is one. The chain couples TRBV7-8 to TRBJ2-3; a possible D gene is TRBD2 (6 bases). Germline V gene lookup returns CDR1 SGHVS and CDR2 FQNEAQ. The V and J ends lost 3 bases and 2 bases respectively, with 15 bases between them. The length of the CDR3 is 16 residues. CDR3 protein: CASSLEIAAYTDTQYF. CDR3 nucleotide sequence: TGTGCCAGCAGCTTGGAGATAGCGGCTTACACAGATACGCAGTATTTT.

The chain links TRBV3-1 (or the pseudogene TRBV3-2) to TRBJ2-2; D not resolved. V lost 1 base, J lost 6 bases, and 9 bases lay in between. The CDR3 contains 14 residues. Germline V CDR1 and CDR2: LGHDT, YNNKEL (reference sequence). The CDR3 loop is CASSQGSIAGELFF. Here the CDR3 DNA reads TGTGCCAGCAGCCAAGGTTCAATTGCCGGGGAGCTGTTTTTT.

The rearrangement uses TRBV5-5 and TRBJ2-1, with D unclear. The germline V gene encodes CDR1 SGHKS and CDR2 YYEKEE (reference sequence). Trimming removed 4 bases at V and 7 bases at J, with 9 bases between. The CDR3 length is 12 residues. CDR3 protein: CASSKSVNEQFF. The CDR3 DNA reads as TGTGCCAGCAGCAAAAGCGTGAATGAGCAGTTCTTC. Full variable domain (outside the CDR3, taken from reference TRBV5-5 and TRBJ2-1): DAGVTQSPTHLIKTRGQQVTLRCSPISGHKSVSWYQQVLGQGPQFIFQYYEKEERGRGNFPDRFSARQFPNYSSELNVNALLLGDSALYLCASSKSVNEQFFGPGTRLTVL.

This chain uses TRBV12-3 or TRBV12-4 with TRBJ1-1; D call uncertain. Trimming pared 6 bases from V and 0 bases from J, leaving 5 bases between. The CDR3 has 12 amino acids. CDR3 DNA: TGTGCCAGCAGGATCATGAACACTGAAGCTTTCTTT. Amino acid sequence: CASRIMNTEAFF.

The CDR3 nucleotides are TGTGCCTCGCTAACAGGGGCCCCCACAGATACGCAGTATTTT. The encoded protein is CASLTGAPTDTQYF. This chain joins TRBV24-1 and TRBJ2-3, with 7 nucleotides matching TRBD1. Germline V lookup: CDR1 KGHDR, CDR2 SFDVKD. V lost 12 bases and J lost 2; bases outside the gene matches: 10. CDR3 length: 14 residues.

This sequence joins TRBV5-1 and TRBJ1-1, with a possible D match to TRBD1 (5 bases). V lost 3 bases and J lost 1, with 16 bases in between. The CDR3 runs to 16 residues. CDR1 is SGHRS and CDR2 is YFSETQ in the germline V gene. CDR3 sequence (DNA): TGCGCCAGCAGCTCGGACTACCACGGGACGAACACTGAAGCTTTCTTT. This translates into CASSSDYHGTNTEAFF.

The V call is TRBV5-1, the J call TRBJ2-3, with 7 bases that match TRBD1. CDR3 length equals 15 residues. Unmatched junction bases numbered 2, after V lost 1 base and J lost 0 bases. The V gene's germline CDR1 is SGHRS and CDR2 YFSETQ. The CDR3 region is CASSLSTGSTDTQYF. The CDR3 nucleotides are TGCGCCAGCAGCTTGTCGACAGGGAGCACAGATACGCAGTATTTT.

The V call is TRBV27, the J call TRBJ2-7; no clear D. The V and J ends lost 0 bases and 1 base respectively, with 7 bases between them. In germline, CDR1 is MNHEY, CDR2 SMNVEV (reference sequence). There are 14 residues in the CDR3. The CDR3 coding sequence is TGTGCCAGCAGTTTATCAGGCTTATCCTACGAGCAGTACTTC. It translates to CASSLSGLSYEQYF.

The rearrangement uses TRBV9 and TRBJ2-7; 12 nucleotides line up with TRBD2. The germline gives CDR1 SGDLS, CDR2 YYNGEE. The trim removed 4 bases at V and 6 bases at J, leaving 14 bases unmatched. The CDR3 extends over 17 amino acids. For the CDR3, the DNA is TGTGCCAGCAGCCAATCAGGACTAGCGGGGATGGGGCGCGAGCAGTACTTC. Protein product: CASSQSGLAGMGREQYF.